This TCR beta chain comes out of a study of T-cell reconstitution after alpha-beta-depleted transplantation in children. Comments on this clonotype: Its antigen remains unidentified.

Germline V gene data show CDR1 as GTSNPN and CDR2 as SVGIG (reference sequence). The trim removed 3 bases at V and 6 bases at J, leaving 7 bases unmatched. This CDR3 spans 13 amino acids. Notes on the study in general: Reported findings indicate that, about two months after transplant, alpha-beta T cells came from several hundred expanded clones, which were derived from non-depleted graft cells. Newly produced T cells mostly accounted for T-cell counts and diversity one year post-transplant.

Unique molecular identifiers featured in how the TCRbeta library was prepared. TCRdb analysed the PCR reads with MiXCR anew, one entry per CDR3 protein. Seen here are roughly 570,000 distinct CDR3 sequences, 25% to 30% observed once, and the top ten hold 36%. V gene TRBV30 combines with J gene TRBJ2-7, with 8 bases lining up with TRBD1. The sample consisted of PBMCs, taken before TCRalphabeta/CD19-depleted stem cell transplant. This TCR was recovered from a boy under two years old with Wiskott-Aldrich syndrome, due to receive a stem cell transplant. CDR3 sequence: CAWRPGGPGEQYF. The CDR3 coding sequence is TGTGCCTGGAGACCAGGGGGCCCGGGCGAGCAGTACTTC.